The 22 T cell receptor beta chains in this list originate from one sample, sequenced in a study of blood T cell repertoires in COVID-19. TCRdb keeps only in-frame clones here, not all; method: immunoSEQ multiplex PCR. The repertoire consists of under 150,000 clones, with approximately 80% occurring once and the leading ten covering 9.7%. Sequencing input: peripheral blood. Source of these receptors: a man in his forties with active or convalescent COVID-19.

The rearrangement joins TRBV19 to TRBJ1-2; 8 nucleotides agree with TRBD1. Germline V lookup: CDR1 LNHDA, CDR2 SQIVND (reference sequence). This CDR3 comprises 14 residues. With 6 bases clipped from V and 2 bases from J, the junction kept 5 bases outside the gene matches. CDR3 region: CASRRDRTNYGYTF. CDR3 bases: TGTGCCAGTAGGAGGGACAGGACCAACTATGGCTACACCTTC.

The chain employs TRBV9 and TRBJ2-2; D might be TRBD2 (6 bases). Germline V gene sequence: CDR1 SGDLS, CDR2 YYNGEE. The CDR3 length is 16 residues. V lost 0 bases to trimming and J lost 5 bases, with 14 bases between them. CDR3 residues: CASSVVQGGKTGELFF. DNA for the CDR3: TGTGCCAGCAGCGTAGTCCAGGGAGGAAAAACCGGGGAGCTGTTTTTT.

V gene TRBV4-1 combines with J gene TRBJ2-7; perhaps TRBD2 as D (6 bases). V was clipped by 0 bases and J by 7 bases, with 13 bases between them. The CDR3 is 14 residues long. CDR1 is MGHRA, CDR2 YSYEKL, per germline. The CDR3 nucleotides read TGCGCCAGCAGCCAAGATCAAATCGGGAGTGAGCAGTACTTC. Its protein product is CASSQDQIGSEQYF.

V and J are TRBV18 and TRBJ2-5, with 15 bases identical to TRBD2. Trimming cost V 0 bases and J 4 bases; bases outside gene matches: 0. The CDR3 is 16 residues long. Germline-derived CDR1 and CDR2 are KGHSH and LQKENI. The CDR3 nucleotides read TGTGCCAGCTCACCACCGGGACTAGCGGGGGGAGAGACCCAGTACTTC. Its translation is CASSPPGLAGGETQYF.

The chain joins TRBV2 to TRBJ2-3; D gene ambiguous. Trimming removed 2 bases from V and 0 bases from J, with 9 bases in between. Germline lookup yields CDR1 SNHLY and CDR2 FYNNEI. The length of the CDR3 is 15 residues. The CDR3 bases are TGTGCCAGCAGTGAATCCTTCCCCAGCACAGATACGCAGTATTTT. This encodes CASSESFPSTDTQYF. The full variable domain, with the rest looked up from reference TRBV2 and TRBJ2-3, is EPEVTQTPSHQVTQMGQEVILRCVPISNHLYFYWYRQILGQKVEFLVSFYNNEISEKSEIFDDQFSVERPDGSNFTLKIRSTKLEDSAMYFCASSESFPSTDTQYFGPGTRLTVL.

The rearrangement joins TRBV18 to TRBJ2-5; D not resolved. This CDR3 contains 14 residues. Germline V gene sequence: CDR1 KGHSH, CDR2 LQKENI. V was shortened by 0 bases and J by 3 bases, with 8 bases between the two germline ends. This chain's CDR3 is CASSPPTGEETQYF. The CDR3 bases are TGTGCCAGCTCACCACCGACGGGTGAAGAGACCCAGTACTTC.

Only one count was recorded for this clone. The chain recombines TRBV5-6 with TRBJ1-5; TRBD1 is a possible D gene (6 bases). The CDR3 is made up of 15 amino acids. V was pared by 4 bases and J by 4 bases, with 15 bases between. The germline V gene encodes CDR1 SGHDT and CDR2 YYEEEE. The CDR3 region is CASSPRGAGNQPQHF. Written as DNA, the CDR3 is TGTGCCAGCAGCCCCCGGGGGGCCGGGAATCAGCCCCAGCATTTT.

The rearrangement joins TRBV6-1 to TRBJ1-4; 10 bases line up with TRBD1. CDR3 size: 18 residues. Germline V gene lookup returns CDR1 MNHNS and CDR2 SASEGT. V shed 4 bases and J 0 bases; nucleotides not matched to a gene: 8. This chain's CDR3 is CASSVRTGGPATNEKLFF. CDR3 nucleotides: TGTGCCAGCAGTGTCCGGACAGGGGGGCCCGCAACTAATGAAAAACTGTTTTTT.

This clone was observed a few times. This chain connects TRBV3-1 (or the pseudogene TRBV3-2) to TRBJ1-2; D perhaps matches TRBD1 (6 bases). The CDR3 sequence is 16 residues long. CDR1 and CDR2 from the germline V gene are LGHDT and YNNKEL (reference sequence). V was pared by 1 base and J by 2 bases, with 14 bases between. CDR3 sequence (DNA): TGTGCCAGCAGCCAAGGAGGGGGAGCACTCAACTATGGCTACACCTTC. This gives the protein CASSQGGGALNYGYTF.

The table lists this clone with a count of one. V gene TRBV2 combines with J gene TRBJ2-7; 7 bases match TRBD2. The V and J ends lost 1 base and 2 bases, in that order; junction bases with no gene match: 2. The germline CDR1 and CDR2 sequences are SNHLY and FYNNEI. This CDR3 is 14 amino acids long. The DNA of the CDR3 is TGTGCCAGCAGTGAAGAGCGGGGAACCTACGAGCAGTACTTC. Its protein product is CASSEERGTYEQYF.

The V gene is TRBV7-2, the J gene TRBJ2-3, with 7 bases matching TRBD2. With 0 bases clipped from V and 3 bases from J, the junction kept 3 bases outside the gene matches. This CDR3 is 15 amino acids long. Germline loops: CDR1 SGHTA, CDR2 FQGNSA. CDR3: CASSLATRGTDTQYF. The CDR3 DNA is TGTGCCAGCAGCTTAGCGACGCGGGGGACAGATACGCAGTATTTT.

This clone appeared a single time. The V call is TRBV25-1, the J call TRBJ2-7; 9 bases line up with TRBD1. The CDR3 contains 17 residues. V gave up 5 bases and J gave up 5 bases; unmatched junction bases: 16. Germline V gene sequence: CDR1 MGHDK, CDR2 SYGVNS. The CDR3 DNA sequence: TGTGCCAGCAGTAGTACAGGGGGCGTTAGAGGCATGGACGAGCAGTACTTC. Translation gives CASSSTGGVRGMDEQYF.

By share, this clone ranks as medium-sized (0.01 to 0.1%). The sample has other DNA sequences that encode this CDR3 too. V usage is TRBV27 and J usage is TRBJ2-7, with 11 bases that match TRBD1. This CDR3 comprises 15 residues. CDR1 is MNHEY and CDR2 is SMNVEV in the germline V gene (reference sequence). J was trimmed by 5 bases and V by 6 bases; bases with no gene match: 9. CDR3: CASRLGGTGGHEQYF. DNA for the CDR3: TGTGCCAGCAGACTGGGGGGGACAGGGGGGCACGAGCAGTACTTC.

In DNA, the CDR3 is TGTGCCAGCAGTTACTCAACGGGGGGGCCTGATGAGCAGTTCTTC. Translation gives CASSYSTGGPDEQFF. V and J are TRBV6-2 or TRBV6-3 and TRBJ2-1; 8 nucleotides agree with TRBD2. From germline, CDR1 is MNHEY and CDR2 SVGEGT. CDR3 length equals 15 residues. The V segment lost 0 bases and the J segment 8 bases; nucleotides outside the gene matches: 6.

This chain uses TRBV5-6 with TRBJ2-7; TRBD2 aligns across 12 bases. V trimming: 3 bases; J trimming: 2 bases; junction bases outside the gene matches: 6. The CDR3 contains 16 residues. CDR1 SGHDT and CDR2 YYEEEE come from the germline V gene. The CDR3 loop is CASSSSGGVEPYEQYF. Here the CDR3 DNA reads TGTGCCAGCAGCTCTAGCGGGGGGGTGGAACCCTACGAGCAGTACTTC.

V is TRBV5-4 and J is TRBJ2-5; the match to TRBD1 covers 7 bases. The germline V gene encodes CDR1 SGHNT and CDR2 YYREEE (reference sequence). The CDR3 is made up of 14 amino acids. V shed 4 bases and J 1 base; nucleotides not matched to a gene: 4. DNA for the CDR3: TGTGCCAGCAGCCCGGGACAGCGCCAAGAGACCCAGTACTTC. It is translated as CASSPGQRQETQYF.

This clone was found many times. Other DNA sequences of this sample code for an identical CDR3. The chain combines TRBV6-2 or TRBV6-3 with TRBJ2-7; D is possibly TRBD2 (6 bases). The germline V gene encodes CDR1 MNHEY and CDR2 SVGEGT. The CDR3 is 15 amino acids. Between the trimmed V and J ends, which lost 2 bases and 4 bases, there was a span of 15 bases. CDR3 coding DNA: TGTGCCAGCAGTTACGGGACTGCTCTCCCGTACGAGCAGTACTTC. Translated, it gives CASSYGTALPYEQYF.

This clone was recorded a few times. The chain recombines TRBV7-9 with TRBJ1-4; D not resolved. Trimming stripped 1 base from V and 6 bases from J, with 9 bases between. The CDR3 covers 14 residues. CDR1 is SEHNR, CDR2 FQNEAQ, per germline (reference sequence). The CDR3 reads CASSLVVTDEKLFF. Written as DNA, the CDR3 is TGTGCCAGCAGCTTAGTTGTAACAGATGAAAAACTGTTTTTT.

This chain links TRBV30 with TRBJ1-5, with unresolved D. Germline lookup yields CDR1 GTSNPN and CDR2 SVGIG (reference sequence). The CDR3 totals 15 residues. V lost 0 bases, J lost 6 bases, and 15 bases lay in between. The CDR3 DNA reads as TGTGCCTGGAGTGTTTCGCGAGGGAAGGTTCAGCCCCAGCATTTT. It encodes CAWSVSRGKVQPQHF. The full variable domain, in which reference TRBV30 and TRBJ1-5 provide the parts outside the CDR3, is SQTIHQWPATLVQPVGSPLSLECTVEGTSNPNLYWYRQAAGRGLQLLFYSVGIGQISSEVPQNLSASRPQDRQFILSSKKLLLSDSGFYLCAWSVSRGKVQPQHFGDGTRLSIL.

The CDR3 DNA reads TGTGCCAGCAGCCAAGATCCGGGAGGAGGAAACACCATATATTTT. Amino acid sequence: CASSQDPGGGNTIYF. The J gene is TRBJ1-3, the V gene TRBV3-1 (or the pseudogene TRBV3-2); D call uncertain. Between the trimmed V and J ends, which lost 0 bases and 4 bases, there was a span of 10 bases. This CDR3 has 15 amino acids. Looked up from germline, CDR1 is LGHDT and CDR2 is YNNKEL (reference sequence).

J is TRBJ2-1 and V is TRBV6-4; D gene unclear. Germline loops: CDR1 MRHNA, CDR2 SNTAGT. Between the trimmed V and J ends, which lost 0 bases and 7 bases, there was a span of 7 bases. The CDR3 spans 13 residues. The CDR3 bases are TGTGCCAGCAGTGACTCTGGCCCAAATGAGCAGTTCTTC. Its protein product is CASSDSGPNEQFF.

This chain links TRBV27 with TRBJ2-7, with 10 bases identical to TRBD1. Unmatched junction bases numbered 5, after V lost 8 bases and J lost 1 base. The CDR3 totals 14 residues. Looked up from germline, CDR1 is MNHEY and CDR2 is SMNVEV (reference sequence). This chain's CDR3 is CASGRDRGSYEQYF. The CDR3 DNA reads as TGTGCCAGCGGCCGGGACAGGGGTTCCTACGAGCAGTACTTC.